The 31 T cell receptor beta chains below all came from one sample that was sequenced in a study of shared clonotypes between healthy human individuals. Only in-frame clones appear in the TCRdb table, and some are missing; sequencing was by immunoSEQ multiplex PCR. The sample gives approximately 700,000 clones, more than 70% of which show up once; about 1.8% is in the top ten. Material: memory CD4+ T cells sorted from blood. Subset denoted: CD45RA-negative fraction. The source of these receptors is a woman in her 30s in good health.

This chain links TRBV11-2 with TRBJ2-3, with 8 bases lining up with TRBD2. Germline lookup yields CDR1 SGHAT and CDR2 FQNNGV. After removal of 5 bases from V and 3 bases from J, the junction contained 7 bases not matched to a gene. This CDR3 is 15 amino acids long. The CDR3 DNA is TGTGCCAGCAGCCGTAGCGGGGAGAAAACAGATACGCAGTATTTT. Its protein product is CASSRSGEKTDTQYF.

This clone appeared once. V and J are TRBV5-1 and TRBJ2-5, with D possibly being TRBD1 or TRBD2 (5 bases each). The CDR3 is 15 amino acids. V was shortened by 4 bases and J by 4 bases, with 17 bases between the two germline ends. Per the germline V gene, CDR1 is SGHRS and CDR2 is YFSETQ. CDR3 sequence reads: CASSQQTAEGETQYF. In nucleotides, the CDR3 is TGCGCCAGCAGCCAACAGACAGCCGAGGGAGAGACCCAGTACTTC. Complete variable domain (other parts from reference TRBV5-1 and TRBJ2-5): KAGVTQTPRYLIKTRGQQVTLSCSPISGHRSVSWYQQTPGQGLQFLFEYFSETQRNKGNFPGRFSGRQFSNSRSEMNVSTLELGDSALYLCASSQQTAEGETQYFGPGTRLLVL.

The chain carries TRBV11-3 and TRBJ2-1; D not resolved. The CDR3 is made up of 12 amino acids. The V gene's germline CDR1 is SGHNT and CDR2 YENEEA. V lost 1 base and J lost 10, with 8 bases in between. As DNA, the CDR3 is TGTGCCAGCAGCTTAGGGACGCGAGAGCAGTTCTTC. This gives the protein CASSLGTREQFF.

This chain links TRBV7-2 with TRBJ2-7; 7 bases line up with TRBD2. The CDR3 runs 14 residues. Germline loops: CDR1 SGHTA, CDR2 FQGNSA. The junction had 3 bases not matched to a gene; V was cut back by 1 base and J by 3 bases. CDR3 DNA sequence: TGTGCCAGCAGCTTAGTGCCTAGCGGCTACGAGCAGTACTTC. Protein: CASSLVPSGYEQYF.

This clone was found a few times. V and J are TRBV4-1 and TRBJ2-1, with a tentative D call TRBD2 (7 bases). This CDR3 spans 15 amino acids. The germline V gene has CDR1 MGHRA and CDR2 YSYEKL. Between the trimmed V and J ends, which lost 2 bases and 6 bases, there was a span of 14 bases. The DNA for the CDR3 is TGCGCCAGCAGCCAACAGGGGCGGGAGTTCAATGAGCAGTTCTTC. The encoded protein is CASSQQGREFNEQFF.

This rearrangement joins TRBV27 to TRBJ2-7; 7 nucleotides line up with TRBD1. This CDR3 region has 14 residues. V lost 8 bases and J lost 4; bases outside the gene matches: 11. The germline V gene has CDR1 MNHEY and CDR2 SMNVEV (reference sequence). CDR3 sequence (DNA): TGTGCCAGCGCATATATGGGGACAGAATACGAGCAGTACTTC. Translated, it gives CASAYMGTEYEQYF.

Regarding this clone: Additional DNA sequences in this sample encode the identical CDR3. The J gene is TRBJ1-2, the V gene TRBV28; D not certain. The V gene lost 2 bases and the J gene lost 2 bases, with 6 bases spanning the gap. The CDR3 totals 13 residues. The germline V gene has CDR1 MDHEN and CDR2 SYDVKM. The chain's CDR3 is CASSLDGNYGYTF. For the CDR3, the DNA is TGTGCCAGCAGTTTAGACGGGAACTATGGCTACACCTTC.

The chain employs TRBV9 and TRBJ2-1, with 13 nucleotides matching TRBD2. The CDR3 spans 16 residues. V trimming: 4 bases; J trimming: 7 bases; junction bases outside the gene matches: 8. The V gene's germline CDR1 is SGDLS and CDR2 YYNGEE. The CDR3 sequence: CASSRRTSGRMNEQFF. The CDR3 DNA reads TGTGCCAGCAGCAGGCGGACTAGCGGGAGAATGAATGAGCAGTTCTTC.

This chain joins TRBV28 and TRBJ2-7; D possibly corresponds to TRBD2 (5 bases). The length of the CDR3 is 16 residues. Trimming shortened V by 2 bases and J by 3 bases, and 17 bases separated the two germline ends. The V gene's germline CDR1 is MDHEN and CDR2 SYDVKM. CDR3 residues: CASSLPGLGKNYEQYF. CDR3 DNA sequence: TGTGCCAGCAGTTTACCCGGACTGGGAAAGAACTACGAGCAGTACTTC.

The chain employs TRBV7-2 and TRBJ2-7; possible D gene TRBD2, 5 bases. The CDR3 is 15 amino acids. The V and J ends lost 4 bases and 3 bases respectively, with 16 bases between them. From germline, CDR1 is SGHTA and CDR2 FQGNSA. CDR3 DNA sequence: TGTGCCAGCAGCTCGAGGGATTTGGGATACTACGAGCAGTACTTC. Translated: CASSSRDLGYYEQYF.

The rearrangement links TRBV2 to TRBJ1-4, with TRBD1 matching 10 bases. Unmatched junction bases numbered 2, after V lost 6 bases and J lost 10 bases. Looked up from germline, CDR1 is SNHLY and CDR2 is FYNNEI. The CDR3 length is 12 residues. In DNA, the CDR3 is TGTGCCAGCAGGGGACAGGGGCTAAAACTGTTTTTT. As protein: CASRGQGLKLFF.

This clone came up a few times. J is TRBJ2-7 and V is TRBV19, with D possibly called TRBD1 or TRBD2 (6 bases each). This CDR3 is built from 18 residues. V gave up 5 bases and J gave up 6 bases, with 29 bases separating them. Germline V gives CDR1 LNHDA, CDR2 SQIVND (reference sequence). The CDR3 DNA sequence: TGTGCCAGTAGTGCGGGACACGGCCATACATCACCTACGCCCGAGCAGTACTTC. It yields the protein CASSAGHGHTSPTPEQYF.

The gene calls are TRBV5-6 and TRBJ1-4; no clear D gene. CDR1 SGHDT and CDR2 YYEEEE come from the germline V gene. The germline V and J ends were trimmed by 1 base and 0 bases, with 16 bases remaining between them. The CDR3 runs 18 residues. The CDR3 is CASSLYVGSDATNEKLFF. The CDR3, as DNA: TGTGCCAGCAGCTTGTATGTGGGCAGCGATGCAACTAATGAAAAACTGTTTTTT.

This chain joins TRBV5-1 and TRBJ1-1, with unresolved D. The ends were cut back, 0 bases at V and 3 bases at J, with 15 bases in the middle. The CDR3 has 16 residues. Germline V gene data show CDR1 as SGHRS and CDR2 as YFSETQ. The CDR3 nucleotides are TGCGCCAGCAGCTTGGCCGGAGGACGGAGGGACACTGAAGCTTTCTTT. It codes for CASSLAGGRRDTEAFF.

The chain links TRBV7-6 to TRBJ2-5; unclear D gene. V was clipped by 5 bases and J by 5 bases, with 15 bases between them. This CDR3 has 14 residues. Germline V gives CDR1 SGHVS, CDR2 FNYEAQ. This CDR3 is CASSRRANTETQYF. CDR3 bases: TGTGCCAGCAGCCGCCGGGCAAATACCGAGACCCAGTACTTC.

The rearrangement links TRBV5-8 to TRBJ2-7; TRBD1 matches at 9 bases. The CDR3 is made up of 14 amino acids. The trim removed 0 bases at V and 5 bases at J, leaving 3 bases unmatched. Germline V gives CDR1 SGHTS, CDR2 YDEGEE. The CDR3 spells CASSLAQGADEQYF. In nucleotides, the CDR3 is TGTGCCAGCAGCTTGGCACAGGGGGCGGACGAGCAGTACTTC.

The chain is built from TRBV18 and TRBJ2-3; D is ambiguous. This CDR3 is built from 11 residues. V lost 5 bases and J lost 6, with 6 bases in between. CDR1 and CDR2 (germline): KGHSH, LQKENI. CDR3 DNA sequence: TGTGCCAGCTCAGCCGGCGATACGCAGTATTTT. It specifies CASSAGDTQYF.

This clone was found a few times. The rearrangement uses TRBV14 and TRBJ2-1; 8 nucleotides match TRBD2. The CDR3 loop spans 13 amino acids. Trimming took 1 base from V and 13 from J; bases not matched to a gene: 6. CDR1 is SGHDN and CDR2 is FVKESK in the germline V gene. The chain's CDR3 is CASSQVNSGNQFF. CDR3 in DNA: TGTGCCAGCAGCCAAGTTAATAGCGGGAACCAGTTCTTC.

The genes are TRBV5-4 and TRBJ2-7; 8 bases match TRBD1. CDR1 is SGHNT, CDR2 YYREEE, per germline (reference sequence). The CDR3 has 17 amino acids. V was pared by 2 bases and J by 3 bases, with 13 bases of the junction left unmatched. Here the CDR3 reads CASSLRAGGESGYEQYF. As DNA, the CDR3 is TGTGCCAGCAGCTTACGGGCAGGGGGCGAATCGGGCTACGAGCAGTACTTC. The variable domain in full, with the rest retrieved from reference TRBV5-4 and TRBJ2-7, is ETGVTQSPTHLIKTRGQQVTLRCSSQSGHNTVSWYQQALGQGPQFIFQYYREEENGRGNFPPRFSGLQFPNYSSELNVNALELDDSALYLCASSLRAGGESGYEQYFGPGTRLTVT.

J is TRBJ2-1 and V is TRBV7-2, with D perhaps TRBD2 (5 bases). The CDR3 runs 14 residues. Trimming took 5 bases from V and 6 from J, leaving 14 bases between them. CDR1 and CDR2 from the germline V gene are SGHTA and FQGNSA. This CDR3 is CASSPEGRGNEQFF. As DNA, the CDR3 is TGTGCCAGCAGCCCTGAGGGTCGCGGCAATGAGCAGTTCTTC.

This clone appeared a single time. The chain uses TRBV7-2 and TRBJ2-5; either TRBD1 or TRBD2 may fit D (5 bases each). Per the germline V gene, CDR1 is SGHTA and CDR2 is FQGNSA. This CDR3 has 13 amino acids. Trimming took 5 bases from V and 4 from J, leaving 11 bases between them. In DNA form, the CDR3 reads TGTGCCAGCAGCGAGGGCAGGGTAGAGACCCAGTACTTC. This encodes CASSEGRVETQYF. Full variable domain (remainder filled in from reference TRBV7-2 and TRBJ2-5): GAGVSQSPSNKVTEKGKDVELRCDPISGHTALYWYRQSLGQGLEFLIYFQGNSAPDKSGLPSDRFSAERTGGSVSTLTIQRTQQEDSAVYLCASSEGRVETQYFGPGTRLLVL.

This chain links TRBV5-1 with TRBJ2-7; TRBD1 is a possible D gene (5 bases). Germline assignment: CDR1 SGHRS and CDR2 YFSETQ. The germline V and J ends were trimmed by 0 bases and 2 bases, with 9 bases remaining between them. The CDR3 loop spans 14 amino acids. DNA of the CDR3: TGCGCCAGCAGCTTGGGACAGTCCCCCTACGAGCAGTACTTC. Protein sequence: CASSLGQSPYEQYF. Filled out from reference TRBV5-1 and TRBJ2-7, the complete variable domain reads KAGVTQTPRYLIKTRGQQVTLSCSPISGHRSVSWYQQTPGQGLQFLFEYFSETQRNKGNFPGRFSGRQFSNSRSEMNVSTLELGDSALYLCASSLGQSPYEQYFGPGTRLTVT.

The CDR3 DNA sequence: TGTGCCCATACGAGGGGACCGTCCTACGAGCAGTACTTC. Protein product: CAHTRGPSYEQYF. The V and J genes are TRBV28 and TRBJ2-7; D tentatively fits TRBD1 or TRBD2 (5 bases each). V was shortened by 11 bases and J by 1 base, with 15 bases between the two germline ends. Germline CDR1 is MDHEN and CDR2 is SYDVKM. The CDR3 is made up of 13 amino acids.

The V gene is TRBV5-1, the J gene TRBJ2-1, with 8 positions matching TRBD2. The V gene end was trimmed by 6 bases and the J gene end by 9 bases; junction bases not matched to a gene: 17. Germline lookup yields CDR1 SGHRS and CDR2 YFSETQ. CDR3 length: 16 amino acids. The CDR3 spells CASTRDGRASRSEQFF. CDR3 sequence (DNA): TGCGCCAGCACGAGAGACGGGAGGGCTTCTCGCAGTGAGCAGTTCTTC.

The V and J genes are TRBV6-5 and TRBJ1-2; D ambiguous. There are 12 residues in the CDR3. The V gene lost 7 bases and the J gene lost 4 bases, with 10 bases spanning the gap. Germline V gene sequence: CDR1 MNHEY, CDR2 SVGAGI. CDR3 in DNA: TGTGCCAGCAAACAGAAAATCTATGGCTACACCTTC. Its protein is CASKQKIYGYTF.

The CDR3: CASSSWTPGRETQYF. The CDR3 DNA is TGTGCCAGCAGCTCGTGGACTCCGGGGAGGGAGACCCAGTACTTC. The chain uses TRBV7-2 and TRBJ2-5; tentative D call: TRBD2 (6 bases). This CDR3 comprises 15 residues. Germline CDR1 SGHTA, CDR2 FQGNSA. Trimming removed 4 bases at V and 5 bases at J, with 17 bases between.

The chain carries TRBV2 and TRBJ1-5, with TRBD1 as a possible D gene (5 bases). V was clipped by 8 bases and J by 7 bases, with 18 bases between them. Looked up from germline, CDR1 is SNHLY and CDR2 is FYNNEI. The CDR3 sequence is 14 residues long. The CDR3 sequence is CASSGAEGRQPQHF. CDR3 bases: TGTGCCAGCTCGGGTGCTGAGGGACGGCAGCCCCAGCATTTT.

The chain joins TRBV5-5 to TRBJ2-5, with 11 bases identical to TRBD1. The CDR3 runs 16 residues. Germline V gene sequence: CDR1 SGHKS, CDR2 YYEKEE (reference sequence). Unmatched junction bases numbered 7, after V lost 1 base and J lost 5 bases. CDR3 loop: CASSLTGQGVWETQYF. The CDR3 DNA is TGTGCCAGCAGCTTGACGGGACAGGGGGTTTGGGAGACCCAGTACTTC.

The chain is built from TRBV28 and TRBJ1-5; no firm D call. The CDR3 has 12 residues. V was pared by 7 bases and J by 7 bases, with 11 bases between. CDR1 and CDR2 from the germline V gene are MDHEN and SYDVKM. The CDR3 DNA sequence: TGTGCCAGCACCTCCGGGAACCAGCCCCAGCATTTT. This translates into CASTSGNQPQHF.

J is TRBJ2-7 and V is TRBV5-6; TRBD2 agrees at 8 bases. Trimming at V came to 6 bases and at J to 6 bases, leaving 8 bases not matched to a gene. The CDR3 runs 13 residues. Germline values: CDR1 SGHDT, CDR2 YYEEEE. The CDR3 spells CASNLAGGREQYF. DNA of the CDR3: TGTGCCAGCAACCTGGCGGGGGGCCGCGAGCAGTACTTC.

The V gene is TRBV5-1, the J gene TRBJ1-4; 7 bases line up with TRBD1. Germline CDR1 SGHRS, CDR2 YFSETQ. V was pared by 1 base and J by 0 bases, with 3 bases of the junction left unmatched. CDR3 size: 16 residues. As DNA, the CDR3 is TGCGCCAGCAGCTTGCAGGGGGAAACAACTAATGAAAAACTGTTTTTT. It is translated as CASSLQGETTNEKLFF.